Presented here are 24 T cell receptor beta chains from one specimen sequenced in a study of T-cell memory formation after mild COVID-19. TCRdb reprocessed the 5' RACE reads with MiXCR, giving one entry per CDR3 protein. The sample includes about 340,000 distinct CDR3 sequences, approximately 15% seen only once; the top ten take around 20%. The sequenced sample consisted of PBMCs or a T cell subset sorted from them (not recorded which). These receptors all stem from a man between 18 and 29 years old who had mild COVID-19 (a few samples of this study predate the infection). Cell type and time point are not known.

V gene TRBV11-2 combines with J gene TRBJ1-1; D gene unclear. This CDR3 contains 13 residues. The germline CDR1 and CDR2 sequences are SGHAT and FQNNGV. The V gene lost 5 bases and the J gene lost 1 base, with 8 bases spanning the gap. Written as DNA, the CDR3 is TGTGCCAGCAGCCACCGGGGGAACACTGAAGCTTTCTTT. Amino acid sequence: CASSHRGNTEAFF.

The chain links TRBV7-3 to TRBJ2-3; tentatively, D is TRBD1 (5 bases). With 5 bases removed from V and 4 bases from J, the gap between germline ends came to 16 bases. There are 15 residues in the CDR3. Looked up from germline, CDR1 is SGHTA and CDR2 is FQGTGA. The CDR3 region has the DNA TGTGCCAGCAGCCCCAAGGGCAGGGCCGCAGATACGCAGTATTTT. Translation gives CASSPKGRAADTQYF.

This clonotype came up a few times. The chain links TRBV12-3 or TRBV12-4 to TRBJ2-1; possibly TRBD2 for D (7 bases). The V gene lost 3 bases and the J gene lost 6 bases, with 12 bases spanning the gap. This CDR3 contains 14 residues. The CDR3 nucleotides read TGTGCCAGCAGTTTTGGAGGGGGGGCCAATGAGCAGTTCTTC. This translates into CASSFGGGANEQFF.

This rearrangement joins TRBV24-1 to TRBJ2-1; D tentatively fits TRBD1 or TRBD2 (5 bases each). Germline CDR1 is KGHDR and CDR2 is SFDVKD. Between the trimmed V and J ends, which lost 2 bases and 5 bases, there was a span of 12 bases. The CDR3 totals 15 residues. The CDR3 sequence: CATSDSRGRDNEQFF. In nucleotides, the CDR3 is TGTGCCACCAGTGATTCTCGGGGCAGGGACAATGAGCAGTTCTTC.

This clonotype was seen more than once but under ten times. The V gene is TRBV29-1, the J gene TRBJ2-7; D is perhaps TRBD1 (6 bases). The CDR3 has 14 residues. Per germline, CDR1 SQVTM and CDR2 ANQGSEA. The germline V and J ends were trimmed by 4 bases and 7 bases, with 20 bases remaining between them. CDR3 loop: CSVGPWMGAGEQYF. CDR3 DNA sequence: TGCAGCGTTGGGCCCTGGATGGGGGCGGGTGAGCAGTACTTC.

This clonotype turned up a few times. This rearrangement joins TRBV12-3 or TRBV12-4 to TRBJ1-1; D ambiguous. V was clipped by 6 bases and J by 0 bases, with 5 bases between them. The CDR3 is 12 residues long. CDR3 DNA: TGTGCCAGCAGCGGGATGAACACTGAAGCTTTCTTT. It encodes CASSGMNTEAFF.

The chain uses TRBV6-1 and TRBJ1-5, with 7 positions matching TRBD1. Germline V CDR1 and CDR2: MNHNS, SASEGT. Trimming at V came to 6 bases and at J to 5 bases, leaving 10 bases not matched to a gene. CDR3 length: 15 residues. The CDR3 is CASSSGQVNYQPQHF. DNA for the CDR3: TGTGCCAGCAGCTCAGGACAGGTGAACTATCAGCCCCAGCATTTT.

The chain carries TRBV6-6 and TRBJ2-2; maybe TRBD2 (7 bases). CDR1 is MNHNY and CDR2 is SVGAGI in the germline V gene (reference sequence). The germline V and J ends were trimmed by 2 bases and 8 bases, with 18 bases remaining between them. This CDR3 contains 16 residues. CDR3 loop: CASSYPRGGDIGELFF. The CDR3 DNA sequence: TGTGCCAGCAGTTACCCAAGGGGGGGAGATATTGGGGAGCTGTTTTTT.

J is TRBJ2-3 and V is TRBV6-2 or TRBV6-3; D remains unclear. From germline, CDR1 is MNHEY and CDR2 SVGEGT. V was shortened by 7 bases and J by 0 bases, with 11 bases between the two germline ends. The CDR3 spans 14 residues. The CDR3 protein is CASTSRGSTDTQYF. The CDR3 DNA reads as TGTGCCAGCACCTCACGTGGAAGCACAGATACGCAGTATTTT.

By proportion, this clonotype is medium-sized (0.01 to 0.1%). The V gene is TRBV7-2, the J gene TRBJ1-4; D unresolved. The germline CDR1 and CDR2 sequences are SGHTA and FQGNSA. The CDR3 runs to 17 residues. V lost 5 bases, J lost 0 bases, and 16 bases lay in between. CDR3 sequence: CASSPGGGRATNEKLFF. CDR3 sequence (DNA): TGTGCCAGCAGCCCCGGCGGAGGGCGTGCAACTAATGAAAAACTGTTTTTT.

The chain has TRBV28 and TRBJ1-2, with TRBD1 as a possible D gene (5 bases). V shed 6 bases and J shed 4 bases, with 21 bases lying between them. This CDR3 is 16 amino acids long. Germline CDR1 and CDR2: MDHEN and SYDVKM. The CDR3 DNA reads TGTGCCAGCAGATCAAGGACTGGGGGAGGGCTCTATGGCTACACCTTC. Translation: CASRSRTGGGLYGYTF.

The chain employs TRBV6-5 and TRBJ1-5; D remains unclear. With 7 bases removed from V and 4 bases from J, the gap between germline ends came to 17 bases. Germline V gives CDR1 MNHEY, CDR2 SVGAGI. The CDR3 has 15 amino acids. Written as DNA, the CDR3 is TGTGCCAGCACGGCCAGCCGCAATTCGAATCAGCCCCAGCATTTT. This codes for CASTASRNSNQPQHF.

This rearrangement joins TRBV20-1 to TRBJ1-1; D is ambiguous. Trimming pared 3 bases from V and 6 bases from J, leaving 20 bases between. The CDR3 totals 15 residues. Looked up from germline, CDR1 is DFQATT and CDR2 is SNEGSKA (reference sequence). CDR3 nucleotides: TGCAGTGCTAGGGCCAAGGGCCCACGGGCGCCTGAAGCTTTCTTT. This encodes CSARAKGPRAPEAFF.

This clonotype was seen a handful of times. The chain couples TRBV6-5 to TRBJ2-1; D not certain. The V end lost 2 bases, the J end lost 0 bases, and 5 bases lay between the germline ends. Germline V gives CDR1 MNHEY, CDR2 SVGAGI. The CDR3 length is 14 residues. This CDR3 is CASSYRSSYNEQFF. The CDR3 nucleotides are TGTGCCAGCAGTTACAGGAGCTCCTACAATGAGCAGTTCTTC.

This clonotype appeared a few times. The J gene is TRBJ2-7, the V gene TRBV7-9; 11 bases agree with TRBD2. The V segment lost 6 bases and the J segment 0 bases; nucleotides outside the gene matches: 4. The CDR3 consists of 15 residues. Germline CDR1 reads SEHNR; CDR2 reads FQNEAQ (reference sequence). The CDR3 DNA reads TGTGCCAGCAGACGGACTAGCGGGCTCTCCTACGAGCAGTACTTC. Translation: CASRRTSGLSYEQYF.

The chain links TRBV11-1 to TRBJ2-7; a possible D gene is TRBD1 (6 bases). Trimming cost V 4 bases and J 1 base, with 11 bases left between them. This CDR3 contains 14 residues. Germline CDR1 is SGHAT and CDR2 is FQDESV (reference sequence). In DNA, the CDR3 is TGTGCCAGCAGCTCATCGACAGGATCCTACGAGCAGTACGTC. Residues: CASSSSTGSYEQYV.

This clonotype was observed a few times. The V gene is TRBV27, the J gene TRBJ2-3; perhaps TRBD2 as D (6 bases). Germline-derived CDR1 and CDR2 are MNHEY and SMNVEV (reference sequence). The CDR3 length is 17 residues. Trimming removed 0 bases from V and 0 bases from J, with 13 bases in between. The CDR3 protein is CASSLSPGDLSTDTQYF. In DNA, the CDR3 is TGTGCCAGCAGTTTATCTCCGGGGGACCTCAGCACAGATACGCAGTATTTT.

This clonotype was seen a few times. The chain links TRBV4-1 to TRBJ1-1, with D uncertain. CDR3 length equals 16 residues. V was cut by 2 bases and J by 4 bases, with 17 bases left in between. Germline CDR1 and CDR2: MGHRA and YSYEKL. DNA of the CDR3: TGCGCCAGCAGCCAAAGTTGGGGAGTGACGGGCACTGAAGCTTTCTTT. The encoded protein is CASSQSWGVTGTEAFF.

This clonotype was observed a few times. The chain couples TRBV6-1 to TRBJ2-4; weak D call: TRBD2 (5 bases). V lost 2 bases and J 8 bases, leaving 16 bases between the germline ends. The length of the CDR3 is 15 residues. Per the germline V gene, CDR1 is MNHNS and CDR2 is SASEGT. CDR3 amino acids: CASSENLAGRDIQYF. Written as DNA, the CDR3 is TGTGCCAGCAGTGAAAATCTGGCGGGCCGTGACATTCAGTACTTC.

The gene calls are TRBV6-2 or TRBV6-3 and TRBJ1-2; 8 positions match TRBD1. CDR3 length equals 15 residues. With 0 bases clipped from V and 6 bases from J, the junction kept 6 bases outside the gene matches. CDR1 MNHEY and CDR2 SVGEGT come from the germline V gene. This CDR3 is CASSYSQGALDGYTF. The CDR3 DNA reads as TGTGCCAGCAGTTACTCTCAGGGGGCTTTGGATGGCTACACCTTC.

In this sample, this clonotype turned up many times. The gene calls are TRBV12-3 or TRBV12-4 and TRBJ2-1; no clear D. The ends were cut back, 0 bases at V and 9 bases at J, with 6 bases in the middle. CDR3 length: 12 amino acids. The CDR3 loop is CASSLAVVEQFF. DNA for the CDR3: TGTGCCAGCAGTTTAGCGGTGGTTGAGCAGTTCTTC.

V is TRBV6-2 or TRBV6-3 and J is TRBJ2-7; TRBD1 matches 8 bases. The CDR3 length is 15 residues. Germline assignment: CDR1 MNHEY and CDR2 SVGEGT. The junction had 6 bases not matched to a gene; V was cut back by 1 base and J by 4 bases. This CDR3 reads CASSYFGGQDYEQYF. The CDR3 nucleotides are TGTGCCAGCAGTTACTTCGGGGGACAGGATTACGAGCAGTACTTC.

The chain links TRBV20-1 to TRBJ2-3; 8 positions agree with TRBD1. The CDR3 covers 15 residues. Trimming took 0 bases from V and 2 from J; bases not matched to a gene: 4. Germline V lookup: CDR1 DFQATT, CDR2 SNEGSKA (reference sequence). This chain's CDR3 is CSARDPGQATDTQYF. The CDR3 coding sequence is TGCAGTGCTAGAGATCCGGGACAGGCCACAGATACGCAGTATTTT.

The chain combines TRBV28 with TRBJ2-5, with TRBD1 identical over 8 bases. Germline lookup yields CDR1 MDHEN and CDR2 SYDVKM. Trimming at V came to 10 bases and at J to 4 bases, leaving 8 bases not matched to a gene. The CDR3 covers 13 residues. For the CDR3, the DNA is TGTGCCACCAGAGCCGGGACAGGAGAGACCCAGTACTTC. Encoded protein: CATRAGTGETQYF.